Listed below are T cell receptor beta chains from one sample, sequenced in a study of T-cell memory formation after mild COVID-19. TCRdb reprocessed the 5' RACE reads via MiXCR and lists one record per CDR3 protein. Among 180,000 or so distinct CDR3 sequences, 11% were seen once, and the ten largest hold 3.5% to 4.5%. The sequencing sample was made of PBMCs or a T cell subset sorted from them (not recorded which). Receptors originate from a man between 18 and 29 years old who had mild COVID-19 (a few samples of this study predate the infection). Cell type and time point are not known. Both conserved end residues are part of each CDR3. Each record gives: D gene, J gene, clone size, V gene, CDR3 protein, CDR3 DNA. D genes are given only for firm matches. Not every row has a clone size; where given, it reads once, few, many or a size class.

D gene: -; J gene: TRBJ2-1; clone size: -; V gene: TRBV10-1; CDR3 protein: CASSKGGGQTYNEQFF; CDR3 DNA: TGCGCCAGCAGCAAGGGGGGGGGACAGACTTACAATGAGCAGTTCTTC
D gene: TRBD2; J gene: TRBJ2-2; clone size: -; V gene: TRBV7-2; CDR3 protein: CASSFSGGAGTGELFF; CDR3 DNA: TGTGCCAGCAGCTTTAGCGGGGGGGCCGGCACCGGGGAGCTGTTTTTT
D gene: TRBD2; J gene: TRBJ2-3; clone size: few; V gene: TRBV5-4; CDR3 protein: CASSERLAGRTDTQYF; CDR3 DNA: TGTGCCAGCAGCGAAAGACTAGCGGGGAGGACAGATACGCAGTATTTT
D gene: TRBD2; J gene: TRBJ2-1; clone size: -; V gene: TRBV9; CDR3 protein: CASSERGVYNEQFF; CDR3 DNA: TGTGCCAGCAGCGAGCGGGGAGTCTACAATGAGCAGTTCTTC
D gene: -; J gene: TRBJ1-5; clone size: -; V gene: TRBV20-1; CDR3 protein: CSAQRRDPGNQPQHF; CDR3 DNA: TGCAGTGCTCAGCGCCGGGATCCCGGGAATCAGCCCCAGCATTTT
D gene: -; J gene: TRBJ1-1; clone size: -; V gene: TRBV11-2; CDR3 protein: CASSLAGSLNTEAFF; CDR3 DNA: TGTGCCAGCAGCTTAGCGGGCAGCCTGAACACTGAAGCTTTCTTT
D gene: TRBD1; J gene: TRBJ1-1; clone size: -; V gene: TRBV5-1; CDR3 protein: CASSLEFGTAEAFF; CDR3 DNA: TGCGCCAGCAGCTTGGAGTTCGGGACAGCCGAAGCTTTCTTT
D gene: TRBD1; J gene: TRBJ2-1; clone size: -; V gene: TRBV6-1; CDR3 protein: CASSLGQTSSYNEQFF; CDR3 DNA: TGTGCCAGCAGCTTGGGACAGACGAGCTCCTACAATGAGCAGTTCTTC
D gene: TRBD1; J gene: TRBJ2-3; clone size: -; V gene: TRBV6-5; CDR3 protein: CASRKPGTGEDTQYF; CDR3 DNA: TGTGCCAGCAGGAAACCCGGGACAGGGGAGGATACGCAGTATTTT
D gene: -; J gene: TRBJ1-3; clone size: -; V gene: TRBV7-9; CDR3 protein: CASSFGDRNTIYF; CDR3 DNA: TGTGCCAGCAGCTTCGGGGACCGGAACACCATATATTTT
D gene: TRBD1; J gene: TRBJ2-5; clone size: -; V gene: TRBV7-9; CDR3 protein: CASSLEGTGGKTQYF; CDR3 DNA: TGTGCCAGCAGCTTAGAAGGGACAGGGGGGAAGACCCAGTACTTC
D gene: -; J gene: TRBJ1-5; clone size: -; V gene: TRBV7-2; CDR3 protein: CASSFLVSNQPQHF; CDR3 DNA: TGTGCCAGCAGCTTTTTGGTTAGCAATCAGCCCCAGCATTTT
D gene: -; J gene: TRBJ2-5; clone size: -; V gene: TRBV5-1; CDR3 protein: CASRTNQETQYF; CDR3 DNA: TGCGCCAGCAGGACAAACCAAGAGACCCAGTACTTC
D gene: -; J gene: TRBJ1-5; clone size: few; V gene: TRBV7-2; CDR3 protein: CASSRDAGQPQHF; CDR3 DNA: TGTGCCAGCAGCAGGGACGCGGGACAGCCCCAGCATTTT
D gene: TRBD1; J gene: TRBJ2-5; clone size: -; V gene: TRBV6-5; CDR3 protein: CASRRTGRSQETQYF; CDR3 DNA: TGTGCCAGCAGGAGGACAGGACGTTCTCAAGAGACCCAGTACTTC